The 25 T cell receptor beta chains below come from one sample, sequenced in a study of response to subunit inactivated influenza vaccine. TCRdb re-called the RT-PCR reads with MiXCR, one entry per CDR3 protein. The data contain around 600,000 distinct CDR3 sequences, approximately 11% of them seen just once; the ten biggest clones take up approximately 11%. The same sample was also studied in work on T cells expressing NK-cell markers. From that paper: TCR beta cDNA was made by 5'RACE template switching with UMIs.

The specimen comprised PBMCs from blood, sampled on the day of vaccination. These receptors all come from a man aged 45 to 65 who received an inactivated influenza vaccine.

This clonotype was recorded a few times. The gene calls are TRBV12-3 or TRBV12-4 and TRBJ1-2; a possible D gene is TRBD1 (6 bases). The CDR3 contains 14 residues. The V end was cut by 5 bases, the J end by 4 bases, with 14 bases between. The CDR3 region is CASSPPRGGYGYTF. DNA for the CDR3: TGTGCCAGCAGTCCTCCCAGGGGTGGCTATGGCTACACCTTC.

This clonotype was picked up a small number of times. This chain joins TRBV28 and TRBJ1-6; no clear D gene. CDR1 is MDHEN, CDR2 SYDVKM, per germline. Trimming removed 10 bases from V and 6 bases from J, with 10 bases in between. The CDR3 extends over 12 amino acids. This CDR3 is CATRSINSPLHF. Here the CDR3 DNA reads TGTGCCACCAGGTCTATTAATTCACCCCTCCACTTT.

This clonotype appeared a few times. This chain uses TRBV9 with TRBJ2-1; 15 bases map to TRBD2. Germline lookup yields CDR1 SGDLS and CDR2 YYNGEE. V was clipped by 2 bases and J by 1 base; unmatched bases: 1. CDR3 length equals 17 residues. Written as DNA, the CDR3 is TGTGCCAGCAGCGTTGGGACTAGCGGGAGGTCCTACAATGAGCAGTTCTTC. This encodes CASSVGTSGRSYNEQFF.

The chain couples TRBV10-3 to TRBJ2-3; D is undetermined. With 1 base removed from V and 2 bases from J, the gap between germline ends came to 7 bases. The CDR3 length is 14 residues. The germline CDR1 and CDR2 sequences are ENHRY and SYGVKD. DNA for the CDR3: TGTGCCATCAGTGAGTGGCAGGACACAGATACGCAGTATTTT. It is translated as CAISEWQDTDTQYF.

With respect to this clonotype: An end of the junction does not agree with germline; a read error may underlie this. The genes are TRBV7-7 and TRBJ2-2; unclear D gene. The CDR3 has 14 amino acids. Germline loops: CDR1 SSHAT, CDR2 FNYEAQ (reference sequence). In nucleotides, the CDR3 is TGTGCTAGCAGCCCGACACGTCAGAACGGGGAGCTGTTTTTT. It is translated as CASSPTRQNGELFF.

This clonotype was seen a handful of times. The chain carries TRBV24-1 and TRBJ2-2; 7 positions match TRBD1. The CDR3 has 16 amino acids. Per germline, CDR1 KGHDR and CDR2 SFDVKD. V shed 2 bases and J 4 bases; nucleotides not matched to a gene: 6. CDR3 loop: CATSDSYRGSTGELFF. DNA of the CDR3: TGTGCCACCAGTGATTCCTACAGGGGTAGCACCGGGGAGCTGTTTTTT.

This clonotype turned up a few times. The gene calls are TRBV12-3 or TRBV12-4 and TRBJ1-1; TRBD1 is a possible D gene (6 bases). CDR3 length: 14 residues. V lost 2 bases and J lost 2, with 9 bases in between. CDR3 in amino acids: CASSLHRVNTEAFF. For the CDR3, the DNA is TGTGCCAGCAGTTTACACAGGGTAAACACTGAAGCTTTCTTT.

This clonotype was observed a few times. The chain uses TRBV6-1 and TRBJ1-5; D not certain. Between the trimmed V and J ends, which lost 8 bases and 0 bases, there was a span of 14 bases. This CDR3 is built from 15 residues. Germline V gene sequence: CDR1 MNHNS, CDR2 SASEGT. The CDR3 sequence is CASAPVADSNQPQHF. CDR3 bases: TGTGCCAGCGCGCCCGTGGCGGATAGCAATCAGCCCCAGCATTTT.

This clonotype was seen repeatedly, ten times or more. The genes are TRBV5-5 and TRBJ1-5; D remains unclear. The V end was cut by 0 bases, the J end by 2 bases, with 9 bases between. CDR1 is SGHKS and CDR2 is YYEKEE in the germline V gene (reference sequence). This CDR3 has 15 residues. The CDR3 loop reads CASSLVGSGNQPQHF. In nucleotides, the CDR3 is TGTGCCAGCAGCTTGGTGGGATCTGGCAATCAGCCCCAGCATTTT.

This clonotype was seen only a few times. As DNA, the CDR3 is TGCAGTGCTAGAGAAGCGGGGGGCTTCTCCTACAATGAGCAGTTCTTC. Protein product: CSAREAGGFSYNEQFF. The rearrangement links TRBV20-1 to TRBJ2-1, with 9 bases aligning to TRBD2. The V segment lost 0 bases and the J segment 0 bases; nucleotides outside the gene matches: 3. Looked up from germline, CDR1 is DFQATT and CDR2 is SNEGSKA (reference sequence). This CDR3 has 16 residues.

The chain couples TRBV20-1 to TRBJ2-5; D could derive from TRBD1 or TRBD2 (5 bases each). Germline values: CDR1 DFQATT, CDR2 SNEGSKA (reference sequence). The V and J ends lost 1 base and 4 bases respectively, with 10 bases between them. This CDR3 contains 13 residues. CDR3 loop: CSARVAGRETQYF. The CDR3 DNA sequence: TGCAGTGCTAGAGTGGCAGGGAGAGAGACCCAGTACTTC.

The CDR3 here is CASSSRASNYGYTF. CDR3 sequence (DNA): TGTGCCAGCAGTTCCCGGGCCTCTAACTATGGCTACACCTTC. This chain links TRBV6-2 or TRBV6-3 with TRBJ1-2, with no clear D. The V gene lost 4 bases and the J gene lost 0 bases, with 9 bases spanning the gap. Germline CDR1 is MNHEY and CDR2 is SVGEGT. The CDR3 is made up of 14 amino acids.

This chain uses TRBV4-2 with TRBJ2-7; 7 bases match TRBD1. V dropped 2 bases and J dropped 2; count of bases not matched to a gene: 9. This CDR3 has 16 amino acids. Germline V gene sequence: CDR1 LGHNA, CDR2 YNFKEQ. DNA for the CDR3: TGTGCCAGCAGCCAACATATTGGAGACAGGGCCTACGAGCAGTACTTC. Encoded protein: CASSQHIGDRAYEQYF.

In this sample, this clonotype turned up a few times. The chain has TRBV3-1 and TRBJ1-6, with a tentative D call TRBD1 (5 bases). The CDR3 consists of 14 residues. Per the germline V gene, CDR1 is LGHDT and CDR2 is YNNKEL (reference sequence). Trimming shortened V by 3 bases and J by 7 bases, and 10 bases separated the two germline ends. CDR3 sequence: CASSHKRQNSPLHF. In nucleotides, the CDR3 is TGTGCCAGCAGCCATAAAAGACAGAATTCACCCCTCCACTTT.

V is TRBV6-5 and J is TRBJ1-1; 7 positions match TRBD1. V lost 0 bases and J lost 1; bases outside the gene matches: 2. Germline V gives CDR1 MNHEY, CDR2 SVGAGI. The CDR3 is made up of 15 amino acids. CDR3 residues: CASSYSYRGNTEAFF. CDR3 nucleotide sequence: TGTGCCAGCAGTTACTCGTACAGGGGGAACACTGAAGCTTTCTTT.

This clonotype came up a few times. The chain links TRBV7-6 to TRBJ2-7; D possibly corresponds to TRBD1 (5 bases). This CDR3 has 14 residues. V dropped 5 bases and J dropped 5 bases, with 16 bases sitting between them. From germline, CDR1 is SGHVS and CDR2 FNYEAQ. The CDR3 DNA sequence: TGTGCCAGCAGCAACAGGCCGCTTAGGGACGAGCAGTACTTC. Residues: CASSNRPLRDEQYF.

The V gene is TRBV5-1, the J gene TRBJ2-2; D is unclear. The CDR3 loop spans 13 amino acids. Germline V lookup: CDR1 SGHRS, CDR2 YFSETQ. Between the trimmed V and J ends, which lost 2 bases and 10 bases, there was a span of 12 bases. Written as DNA, the CDR3 is TGCGCCAGCAGCTTCCTCGTCGGCGAGGAGCTGTTTTTT. Translation: CASSFLVGEELFF.

The CDR3 sequence is CASSRAGGRSSYNEQFF. CDR3 bases: TGTGCCAGTAGTAGGGCGGGAGGGCGTAGCTCCTACAATGAGCAGTTCTTC. J is TRBJ2-1 and V is TRBV19; TRBD2 agrees at 9 bases. V was pared by 4 bases and J by 0 bases, with 7 bases of the junction left unmatched. The V gene's germline CDR1 is LNHDA and CDR2 SQIVND (reference sequence). This CDR3 has 17 amino acids.

This clonotype was detected only a few times. The gene calls are TRBV7-2 and TRBJ1-1; no clear D gene. The germline V and J ends were trimmed by 5 bases and 6 bases, with 19 bases remaining between them. The CDR3 has 15 amino acids. The germline V gene has CDR1 SGHTA and CDR2 FQGNSA. CDR3 region: CASSHREGREAEAFF. For the CDR3, the DNA is TGTGCCAGCAGCCACCGGGAAGGGCGAGAGGCTGAAGCTTTCTTT.

The sample holds many counts of this clonotype. The V gene is TRBV28, the J gene TRBJ2-4, with a weak D call TRBD2 (5 bases). V was clipped by 3 bases and J by 0 bases, with 24 bases between them. This CDR3 spans 20 amino acids. Germline V gives CDR1 MDHEN, CDR2 SYDVKM. The CDR3 nucleotides read TGTGCCAGCAGTTTCCAACCGGGATTAGGGAGCAGCATAGCCAAAAACATTCAGTACTTC. Protein sequence: CASSFQPGLGSSIAKNIQYF. The variable domain in full, with the rest retrieved from reference TRBV28 and TRBJ2-4, is DVKVTQSSRYLVKRTGEKVFLECVQDMDHENMFWYRQDPGLGLRLIYFSYDVKMKEKGDIPEGYSVSREKKERFSLILESASTNQTSMYLCASSFQPGLGSSIAKNIQYFGAGTRLSVL.

This clonotype was counted a few times. The V gene is TRBV4-3, the J gene TRBJ1-2; D is undetermined. Trimming shortened V by 0 bases and J by 4 bases, and 12 bases separated the two germline ends. The CDR3 sequence is 15 residues long. CDR1 is LGHNA and CDR2 is YSLEER in the germline V gene. CDR3 sequence reads: CASSQEKDDIYGYTF. The CDR3 nucleotides read TGCGCCAGCAGCCAAGAAAAGGACGACATCTATGGCTACACCTTC.

This rearrangement joins TRBV4-3 to TRBJ2-2; 12 bases match TRBD2. Germline lookup yields CDR1 LGHNA and CDR2 YSLEER. The CDR3 covers 15 residues. The ends lost 4 bases at V and 7 bases at J; junction bases unmatched: 4. CDR3 in amino acids: CASSPGLAGSGELFF. The CDR3 DNA reads as TGCGCCAGCAGCCCCGGACTAGCGGGAAGCGGGGAGCTGTTTTTT.

The rearrangement uses TRBV27 and TRBJ2-7; D is unresolved. Germline CDR1 is MNHEY and CDR2 is SMNVEV (reference sequence). CDR3 length equals 15 residues. Trimming cost V 5 bases and J 3 bases, with 17 bases left between them. CDR3 DNA sequence: TGTGCCAGCAGTCCCCTAGGGCCTGAGGTCTACGAGCAGTACTTC. Its protein product is CASSPLGPEVYEQYF.

In this sample, this clonotype turned up a few times. The V and J genes are TRBV20-1 and TRBJ1-5; D unclear. V gave up 0 bases and J gave up 3 bases, with 12 bases separating them. This CDR3 contains 15 residues. The germline gives CDR1 DFQATT, CDR2 SNEGSKA (reference sequence). CDR3 amino acids: CSAREGLQPNQPQHF. The CDR3 DNA sequence: TGCAGTGCTAGAGAAGGTCTACAGCCCAATCAGCCCCAGCATTTT.

This clonotype was observed a handful of times. V and J are TRBV11-2 and TRBJ1-4; 11 bases match TRBD1. This CDR3 has 21 amino acids. CDR1 is SGHAT, CDR2 FQNNGV, per germline. The trim removed 5 bases at V and 0 bases at J, leaving 17 bases unmatched. The CDR3 DNA is TGTGCCAGCAGCACCCTGCCGGGACAGGGGGTTTTTGGGTCAACTAATGAAAAACTGTTTTTT. Translating gives CASSTLPGQGVFGSTNEKLFF.